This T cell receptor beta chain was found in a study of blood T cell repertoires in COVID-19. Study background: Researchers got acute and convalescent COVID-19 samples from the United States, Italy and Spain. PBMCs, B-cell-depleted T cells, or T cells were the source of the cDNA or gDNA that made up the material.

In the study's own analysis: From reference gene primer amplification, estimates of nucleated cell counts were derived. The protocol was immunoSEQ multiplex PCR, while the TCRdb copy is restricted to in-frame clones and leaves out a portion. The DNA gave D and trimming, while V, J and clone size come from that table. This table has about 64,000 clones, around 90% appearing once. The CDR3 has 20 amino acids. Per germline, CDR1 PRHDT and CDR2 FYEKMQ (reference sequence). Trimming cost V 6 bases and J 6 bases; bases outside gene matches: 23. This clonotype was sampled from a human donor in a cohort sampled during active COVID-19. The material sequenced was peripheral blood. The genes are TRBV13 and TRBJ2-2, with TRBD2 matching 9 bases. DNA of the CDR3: TGTGCCAGCAGTCTCGGGCTGACCTTAGCGGGAGCTCAGGGGCCCGGGGAGCTGTTTTTT. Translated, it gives CASSLGLTLAGAQGPGELFF.